The clone carrying this T cell receptor (beta chain) was seen more than once but under ten times. What it binds is unknown. In germline, CDR1 is MDHEN, CDR2 SYDVKM. The CDR3 has 14 amino acids. V lost 4 bases to trimming and J lost 6 bases, with 13 bases between them. Time point: patch test 3, about 24 weeks after DPC sensitization. Treatment here: therapeutic diphenylcyclopropenone sensitization with weekly scalp DPC. This sample is drawn from a study of human T cells and chemical hapten exposure. At the level of the study: The scalp of each patient received a weekly diphenylcyclopropenone dose for the full roughly 26-week study.

One entry per CDR3 protein results from TCRdb running MiXCR on the RACE reads. The top ten clones hold around 1.1% of a sample with over 70,000 distinct CDR3 sequences, about 11% of them seen once. Study results and caveats: Alopecia in the donors means their immune response may deviate from healthy people's.

Sequencing used whole blood, obtained in connection with sensitization to the hapten diphenylcyclopropenone (DPC). J is TRBJ1-5 and V is TRBV28; a weak D match, TRBD1 (5 bases). The TCR sequence derives from a woman in her twenties or thirties with alopecia areata. Some clones in this sample may be carry-over from other donors' samples. CDR3 in amino acids: CASSWGGGGQPQHF. In DNA, the CDR3 is TGTGCCAGCAGTTGGGGGGGTGGTGGTCAGCCCCAGCATTTT.